The entry below gives a single TCR beta chain sequence along with its context. Its antigen remains unidentified. The CDR3 totals 17 residues. This entry is derived from a study of vaccination effects on CD4 cells after COVID-19. Study in general: The second dose preceded post-vaccine samples by a median of 72 days. Study findings and constraints: After vaccination of healthy people, only 1 of 255 vaccine-induced clones cross-reacted with common cold coronaviruses.

Using viral peptide pools, the ViraFEST assay grew out antigen-specific CD4+ T cells prior to sequencing. Following 10 days of culture, CD4+ T cells were isolated. Each participant was administered two doses of either the BNT162b2 or the mRNA-1273 vaccine. Here immunoSEQ multiplex PCR was the method, and the copy in TCRdb shows in-frame clones only, minus some. The profile shows 15,000 or so clones, about 70% of them singletons. The clonotype was recovered from a human donor who received a COVID-19 vaccine. The chain links TRBV21-1 to TRBJ1-3; TRBD1 was called by the table and not checked on the DNA. TRBV21-1 counts as a pseudogene. This sample comprised CD4+ T cells from PBMCs cultured with SARS-CoV-2 spike peptides, obtained after COVID-19 vaccination. CDR3 residues: CASSFKPTGGTGNTIYF. As DNA, the CDR3 is TGTGCCAGCAGCTTTAAACCGACAGGGGGTACTGGAAACACCATATATTTT.